This T cell receptor (beta chain) was recorded in a study of T cells in Graves' hyperthyroidism and ophthalmopathy. Study results and limitations: Most thyroid-expanded clonotypes above 0.001 were also found in blood.

The TCR beta CDR3 regions underwent amplification using RNA transcripts as the source. During a first-round RT-PCR of the TCR CDR3, the HTBI primer set was used. TCRdb analysed the multiplex PCR reads with MiXCR anew, one entry per CDR3 protein. The data contain about 400,000 distinct CDR3 sequences, under 15% of them seen just once; the ten biggest clones take up about 30%. Uncontrolled infection, other autoimmune disease, pregnancy or lactation disqualified patients from enrolment. Clinical symptoms, serum thyroxine, TRAb, thyroid ultrasound and orbital computed tomography informed diagnoses. Out of less than 12 ml of fresh peripheral blood came the PBMCs. Concerning this clonotype: Its antigen is not identified.

Specimen: blood. This clonotype was sampled from a woman under 40 with Graves' hyperthyroidism.

The CDR3: CASSEGTQSSYNSPLHF. CDR3 sequence (DNA): TGTGCCAGCAGTGAAGGGACGCAGAGCTCCTATAATTCACCCCTCCACTTT. The V and J genes are TRBV6-1 and TRBJ1-6, with D unclear. Trimming left V 1 base short and J 0 bases short, with 10 bases between. The CDR3 length is 17 residues. Germline-derived CDR1 and CDR2 are MNHNS and SASEGT.